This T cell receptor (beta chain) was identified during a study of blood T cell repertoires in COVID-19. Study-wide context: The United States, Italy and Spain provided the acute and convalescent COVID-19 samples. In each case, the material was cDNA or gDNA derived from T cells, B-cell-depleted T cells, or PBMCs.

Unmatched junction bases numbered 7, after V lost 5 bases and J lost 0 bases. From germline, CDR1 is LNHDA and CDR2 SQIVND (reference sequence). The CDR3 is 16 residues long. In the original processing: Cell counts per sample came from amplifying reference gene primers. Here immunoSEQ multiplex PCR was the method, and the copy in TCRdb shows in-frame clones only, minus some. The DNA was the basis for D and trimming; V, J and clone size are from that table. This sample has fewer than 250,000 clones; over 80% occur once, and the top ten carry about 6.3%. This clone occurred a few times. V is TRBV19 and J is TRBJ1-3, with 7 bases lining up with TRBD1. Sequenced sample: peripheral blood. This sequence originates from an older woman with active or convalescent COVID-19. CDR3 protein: CASSLDRTSSGNTIYF. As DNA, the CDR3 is TGTGCCAGTAGTCTGGACAGGACGAGCTCTGGAAACACCATATATTTT.